This T cell receptor beta chain appears in the sequencing data of a study of CD8 T cells in Susac syndrome. General observations from the study: The study admitted that it had a relatively small number of individuals in its TCR sequencing and HLA analysis.

With random hexamers, 0.5 to 1 ug RNA was reverse transcribed. An immunoSEQ multiplex PCR generated amplified TCR beta CDR3 products spanning 54 Vbeta and 13 Jbeta. TCRdb itself ran the immunoSEQ multiplex PCR reads through MiXCR, one entry per CDR3 protein. The sample consists of around 71,000 distinct CDR3 sequences, roughly 95% of them appearing once. Regarding this clonotype: What it binds is unknown.

From blood CD8+ and CD4+ T cells, TCR beta sequences were generated. TEMRA cells were FACS-enriched and CD8+ and CD4+ T cells negatively isolated. This receptor was taken from a human donor with multiple sclerosis. What was sequenced was CD4+ T cells from PBMCs.

Here the CDR3 reads CASRIRDTGELFF. DNA for the CDR3: TGTGCCAGTAGGATCAGGGACACCGGGGAGCTGTTTTTT. This chain joins TRBV19 and TRBJ2-2; TRBD1 is a possible D gene (5 bases). V lost 6 bases and J lost 3, with 8 bases in between. The CDR3 covers 13 residues. Germline assignment: CDR1 LNHDA and CDR2 SQIVND (reference sequence).